This TCR beta chain was retrieved from a study of shared clonotypes between healthy human individuals. Study-wide background: Each donor had three CD4 naive, three CD4 memory, two CD8 naive and one CD8 memory plate.

Per germline, CDR1 SNHLY and CDR2 FYNNEI. Trimming pared 8 bases from V and 4 bases from J, leaving 8 bases between. The CDR3 extends over 12 amino acids. Findings and limits, study-wide: Incompleteness in sorted-subset sequencing, despite large depth, was shown by rarefaction. Few donors limited the genetic and exposure-history diversity represented. What naive subsets generally showed was a larger estimated richness than memory subsets showed.

TCRdb's copy holds only in-frame clones and misses some; the assay was immunoSEQ multiplex PCR. The sample includes millions of clones, about 92% of them seen just once. A word on this clone: Antigen unknown.

The receptor's source is a man younger than 35 in good health. Some clones in this sample may be carry-over from other donors' samples. The sample comprised naive CD4+ T cells from PBMCs. Sample subset: CD45RA+ positively selected. The chain recombines TRBV2 with TRBJ1-4, with D perhaps matching TRBD1 (6 bases). For the CDR3, the DNA is TGTGCCAGCCGGGACATTAATGAAAAACTGTTTTTT. Residues: CASRDINEKLFF.